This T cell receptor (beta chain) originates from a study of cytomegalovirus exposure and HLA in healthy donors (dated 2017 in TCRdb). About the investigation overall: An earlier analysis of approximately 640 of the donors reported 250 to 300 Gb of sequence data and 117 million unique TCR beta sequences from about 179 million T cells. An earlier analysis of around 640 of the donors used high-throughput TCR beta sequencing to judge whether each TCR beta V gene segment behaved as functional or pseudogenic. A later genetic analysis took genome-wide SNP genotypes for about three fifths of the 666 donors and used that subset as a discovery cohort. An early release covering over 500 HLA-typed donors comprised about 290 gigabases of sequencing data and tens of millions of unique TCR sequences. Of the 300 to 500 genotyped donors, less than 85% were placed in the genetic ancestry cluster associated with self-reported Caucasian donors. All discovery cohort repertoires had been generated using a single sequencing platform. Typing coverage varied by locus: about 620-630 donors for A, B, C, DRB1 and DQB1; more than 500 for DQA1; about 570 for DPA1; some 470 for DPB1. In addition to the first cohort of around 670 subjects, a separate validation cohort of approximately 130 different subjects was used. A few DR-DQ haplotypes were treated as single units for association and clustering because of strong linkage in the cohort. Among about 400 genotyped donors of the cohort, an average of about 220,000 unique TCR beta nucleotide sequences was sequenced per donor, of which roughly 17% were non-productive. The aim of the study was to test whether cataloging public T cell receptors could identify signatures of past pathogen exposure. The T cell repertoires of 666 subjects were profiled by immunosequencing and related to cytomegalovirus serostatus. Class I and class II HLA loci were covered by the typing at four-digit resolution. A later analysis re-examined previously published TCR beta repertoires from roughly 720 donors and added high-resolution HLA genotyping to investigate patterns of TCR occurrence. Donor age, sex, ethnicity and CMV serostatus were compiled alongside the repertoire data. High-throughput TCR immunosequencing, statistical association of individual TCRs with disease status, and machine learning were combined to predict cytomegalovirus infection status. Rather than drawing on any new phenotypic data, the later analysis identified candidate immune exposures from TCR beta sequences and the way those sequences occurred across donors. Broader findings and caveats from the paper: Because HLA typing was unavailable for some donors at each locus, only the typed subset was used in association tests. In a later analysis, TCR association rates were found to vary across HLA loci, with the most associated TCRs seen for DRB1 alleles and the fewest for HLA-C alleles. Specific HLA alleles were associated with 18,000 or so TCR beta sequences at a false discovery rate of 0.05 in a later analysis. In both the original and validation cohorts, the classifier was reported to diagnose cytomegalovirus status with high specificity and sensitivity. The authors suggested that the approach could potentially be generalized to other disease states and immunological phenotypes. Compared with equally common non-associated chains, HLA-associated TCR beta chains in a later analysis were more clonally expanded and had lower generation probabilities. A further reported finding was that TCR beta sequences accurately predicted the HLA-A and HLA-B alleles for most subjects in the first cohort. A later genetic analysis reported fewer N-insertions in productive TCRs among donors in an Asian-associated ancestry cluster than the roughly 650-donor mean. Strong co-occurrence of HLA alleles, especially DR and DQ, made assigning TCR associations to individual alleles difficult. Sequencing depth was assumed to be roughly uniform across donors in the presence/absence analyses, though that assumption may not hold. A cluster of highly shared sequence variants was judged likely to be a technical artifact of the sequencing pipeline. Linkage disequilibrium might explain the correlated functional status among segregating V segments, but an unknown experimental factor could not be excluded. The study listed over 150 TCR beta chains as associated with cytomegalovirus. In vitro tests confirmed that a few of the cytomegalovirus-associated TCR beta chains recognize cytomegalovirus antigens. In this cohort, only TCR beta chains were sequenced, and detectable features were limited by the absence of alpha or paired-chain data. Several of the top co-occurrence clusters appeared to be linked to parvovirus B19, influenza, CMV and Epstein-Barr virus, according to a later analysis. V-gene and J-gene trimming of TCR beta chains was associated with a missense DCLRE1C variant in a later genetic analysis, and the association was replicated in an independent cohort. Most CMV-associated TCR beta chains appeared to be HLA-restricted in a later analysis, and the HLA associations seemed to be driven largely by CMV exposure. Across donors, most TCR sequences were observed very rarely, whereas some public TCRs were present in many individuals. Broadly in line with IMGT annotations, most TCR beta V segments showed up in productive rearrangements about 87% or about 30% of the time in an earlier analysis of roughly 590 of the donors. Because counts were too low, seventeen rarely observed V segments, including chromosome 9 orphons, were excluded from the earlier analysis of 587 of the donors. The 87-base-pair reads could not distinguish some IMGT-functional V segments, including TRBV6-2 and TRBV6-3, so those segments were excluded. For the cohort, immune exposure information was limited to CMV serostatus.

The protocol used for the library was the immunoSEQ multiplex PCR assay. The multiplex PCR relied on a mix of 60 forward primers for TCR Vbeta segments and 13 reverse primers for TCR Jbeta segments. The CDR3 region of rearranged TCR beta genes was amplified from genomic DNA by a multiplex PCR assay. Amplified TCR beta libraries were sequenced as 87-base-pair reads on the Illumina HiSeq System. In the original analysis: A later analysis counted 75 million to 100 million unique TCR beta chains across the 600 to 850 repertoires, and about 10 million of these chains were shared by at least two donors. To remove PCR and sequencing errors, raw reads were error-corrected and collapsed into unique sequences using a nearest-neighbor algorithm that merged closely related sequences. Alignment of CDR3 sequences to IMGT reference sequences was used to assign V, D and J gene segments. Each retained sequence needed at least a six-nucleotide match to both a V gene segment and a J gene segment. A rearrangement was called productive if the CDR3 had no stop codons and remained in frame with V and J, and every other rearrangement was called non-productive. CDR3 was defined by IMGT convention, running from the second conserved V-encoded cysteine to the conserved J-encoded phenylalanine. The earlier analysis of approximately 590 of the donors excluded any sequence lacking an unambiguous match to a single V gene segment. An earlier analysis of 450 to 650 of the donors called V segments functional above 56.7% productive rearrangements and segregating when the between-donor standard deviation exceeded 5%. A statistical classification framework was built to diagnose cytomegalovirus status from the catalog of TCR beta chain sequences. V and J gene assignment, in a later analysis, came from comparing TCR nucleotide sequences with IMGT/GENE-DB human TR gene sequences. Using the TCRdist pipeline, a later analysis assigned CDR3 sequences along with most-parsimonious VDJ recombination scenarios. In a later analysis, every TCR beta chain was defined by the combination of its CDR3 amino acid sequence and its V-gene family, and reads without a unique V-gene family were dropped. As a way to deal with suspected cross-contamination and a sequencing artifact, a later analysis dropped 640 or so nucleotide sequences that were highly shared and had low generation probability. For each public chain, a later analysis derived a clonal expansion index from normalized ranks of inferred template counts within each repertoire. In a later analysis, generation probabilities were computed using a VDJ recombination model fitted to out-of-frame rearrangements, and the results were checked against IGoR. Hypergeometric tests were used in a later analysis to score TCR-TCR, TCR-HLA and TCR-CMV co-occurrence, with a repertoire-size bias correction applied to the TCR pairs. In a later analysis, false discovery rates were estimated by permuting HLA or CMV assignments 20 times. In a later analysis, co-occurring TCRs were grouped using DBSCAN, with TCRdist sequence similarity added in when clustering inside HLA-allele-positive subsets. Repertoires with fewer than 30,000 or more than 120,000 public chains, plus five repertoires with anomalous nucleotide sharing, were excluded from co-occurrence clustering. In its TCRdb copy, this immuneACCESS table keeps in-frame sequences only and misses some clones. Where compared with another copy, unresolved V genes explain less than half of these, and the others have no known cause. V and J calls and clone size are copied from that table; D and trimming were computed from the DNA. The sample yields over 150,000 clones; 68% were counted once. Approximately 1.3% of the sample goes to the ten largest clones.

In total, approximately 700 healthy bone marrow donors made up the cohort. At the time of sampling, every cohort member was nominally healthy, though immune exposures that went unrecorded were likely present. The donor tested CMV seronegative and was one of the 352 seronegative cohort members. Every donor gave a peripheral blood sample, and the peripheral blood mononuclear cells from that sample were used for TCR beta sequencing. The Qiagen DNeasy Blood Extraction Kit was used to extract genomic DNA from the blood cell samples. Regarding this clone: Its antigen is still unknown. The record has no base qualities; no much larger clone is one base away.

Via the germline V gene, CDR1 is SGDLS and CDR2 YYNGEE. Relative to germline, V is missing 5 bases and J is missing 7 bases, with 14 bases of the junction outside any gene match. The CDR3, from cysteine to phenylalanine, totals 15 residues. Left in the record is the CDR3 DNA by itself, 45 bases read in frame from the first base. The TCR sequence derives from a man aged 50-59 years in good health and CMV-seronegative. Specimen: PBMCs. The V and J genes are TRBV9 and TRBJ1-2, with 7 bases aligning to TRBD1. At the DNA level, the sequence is TGTGCCAGCAGGGAACAGGGGAGCACCTTGAGTGGCTACACCTTC. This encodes CASREQGSTLSGYTF.